Sequencing of this TCR beta chain was carried out in a study of blood T cells in healthy people across ages. It was with a sample-barcoded 5' primer and a J-beta primer mix that a second PCR of about 6 to 12 cycles was run. TCRdb re-derived calls from the 5' RACE reads in MiXCR, one entry per CDR3 protein. The profile shows hundreds of thousands of distinct CDR3 sequences, less than 35% of them singletons. Comment on this clonotype: Its antigen is currently unknown.

Study findings and constraints: A greater number of naive CD4+ cells and higher diversity distinguished long-lived donors from aged donors.

The ends were cut back, 0 bases at V and 1 base at J, with 14 bases in the middle. The CDR3 is made up of 17 amino acids. CDR1 and CDR2 (germline): SGHVS, FQNEAQ. Sequencing input: blood. The sequence was collected from a woman over 75 in good health. The V gene is TRBV7-8, the J gene TRBJ2-3, with D tentatively TRBD1 (5 bases). The CDR3 coding sequence is TGTGCCAGCAGCTTAGCGCTGGGCAGGGATCGCACAGATACGCAGTATTTT. This translates into CASSLALGRDRTDTQYF.